The rows below give T cell receptor beta chains drawn from one sample of a study of T cells in Graves' hyperthyroidism and ophthalmopathy. In TCRdb, the multiplex PCR reads were re-called with MiXCR into one record per CDR3 protein. The sample shows fewer than 350,000 distinct CDR3 sequences, approximately 13% of them seen only once. Sequencing input: blood. The receptor source for this set is a woman aged 40 to 49 with Graves' hyperthyroidism. Each CDR3 is given without its conserved first and last residue. The D gene is left open where the match is weak.

d_call v_call cdr3_aa
TRBD1 TRBV12-3/TRBV12-4 ASRQGTTSFFEQY
TRBD1 TRBV6-1 ATRSPDRVRGYT
TRBD1 TRBV19 ASSMGQGAYEAF
TRBD2 TRBV25-1 ASSVRGLAGGLSYNEQF
. TRBV19 ASSTQASSGANVLT
. TRBV9 ASSVEGNTIY
TRBD2 TRBV20-1 SASPGLGADEQF
. TRBV29-1 SVGGQGRGYT
TRBD1 TRBV5-1 ARTTGEASTDTQY
. TRBV2 ASSVGQYNEQF
TRBD2 TRBV27 TSRTHRTSGQRGDTQY
. TRBV30 AWSEGRSYGYT
TRBD1 TRBV29-1 SVVTGMVNTEAF
. TRBV5-1 ASSLGGEEKLF
. TRBV11-2 ASSTTTDTQY
. TRBV20-1 SARGIADSSYEQY
TRBD1 TRBV28 ASSLWQGASSYEQY
. TRBV28 ASLPLQTDPYQQY
. TRBV6-1 ASKAGDGSPLH
. TRBV28 ASTQGGGLTEAF
. TRBV29-1 SVVGLARGGYGYT
TRBD1 TRBV4-2 ASSQDRGSYEQY
TRBD1 TRBV24-1 ATSDSGTGHTGELF
TRBD1 TRBV7-9 ASSPGQGLTGELF
TRBD1 TRBV6-1 ASSGQGKGETQY
TRBD2 TRBV7-9 ASSVRAGENEQF
. TRBV27 ASSASIGQPQH
. TRBV28 ASSPVGERTDTQY
. TRBV20-1 SARSPGAAYEQY
TRBD1 TRBV12-3/TRBV12-4 ASTPGGVSYGYT
. TRBV3-1 ASSQEDRKNIQY
TRBD2 TRBV7-2 ASSSSGSPDTQY
TRBD1 TRBV5-1 ASSLTQLTGGDGYT
. TRBV20-1 SARDGSWQETQY
. TRBV18 ASSPGEGIQETQY
. TRBV12-3/TRBV12-4 ASSLEITQY
. TRBV6-1 ASSSDIQETQY
TRBD1 TRBV5-1 ASSLGDRHYGYS
. TRBV7-2 ASSSGGMNTEAF
TRBD2 TRBV5-5 ASSDLAGANEQD
. TRBV6-1 ATSSQQVNTEAF
. TRBV6-2/TRBV6-3 ASSLSGVNEQF
. TRBV6-1 ASSEEVEGSIYEQY
. TRBV7-2 ASSHRVNQPQH
. TRBV10-3 AIRAQGLGDEQY
. TRBV10-3 AISGGPRAMASYNEQF
. TRBV7-9 ASSYRQLQETQY
. TRBV19 ASSRTGIRRTEAF
TRBD2 TRBV7-2 ASSYGTSASYEQY
. TRBV2 ASMGASYEQY
TRBD2 TRBV5-6 ASSVTSGVTGELF
. TRBV2 ASNRDLSGNTIY
. TRBV3-1 ASSQVRENTEAF
TRBD2 TRBV20-1 SAIHILAGIGDEQF